These T cell receptor beta chains were read from a single sample in a study of blood T cell repertoires in COVID-19. This table comes from immunoSEQ multiplex PCR, and its TCRdb copy is limited to in-frame clones, with some not included. Of roughly 190,000 clones listed, around nine tenths are singletons. Sequenced: peripheral blood. Source of these receptors: a man between 35 and 55 years old with active or convalescent COVID-19. The CDR3 runs from the conserved cysteine through the conserved F or W. A D gene is named only where the DNA matches it firmly. The size entry is marked missing in some rows and otherwise reads once, few, many or a size class.

J | V | D | size | CDR3 | DNA
TRBJ1-2 | TRBV19 | - | once | CASSTLPGEGSGYTF | TGTGCCAGTAGTACCCTCCCCGGGGAGGGTAGCGGCTACACCTTC
TRBJ1-1 | TRBV7-9 | - | - | CASSLSADRSAEAFF | TGTGCCAGCAGCTTATCTGCCGACAGGTCCGCTGAAGCTTTCTTT
TRBJ2-2 | TRBV10-3 | TRBD2 | - | CATTSGREPGELFF | TGTGCCACGACTAGCGGGAGGGAGCCCGGGGAGCTGTTTTTT
TRBJ1-4 | TRBV2 | - | - | CASSERQRNEKLFF | TGTGCCAGCAGTGAAAGACAGCGTAATGAAAAACTGTTTTTT
TRBJ1-6 | TRBV28 | - | - | CASSFEGNSPLHF | TGTGCCAGCAGTTTTGAGGGTAATTCACCCCTCCACTTT
TRBJ2-3 | TRBV29-1 | - | - | CSVRKDTQYF | TGCAGCGTTCGTAAAGATACGCAGTATTTT
TRBJ1-2 | TRBV6-2/TRBV6-3 | - | - | CASSYSGESANYGYTF | TGTGCCAGCAGTTACAGCGGGGAATCAGCTAACTATGGCTACACCTTC
TRBJ2-5 | TRBV12-3/TRBV12-4 | TRBD2 | - | CASSLRGGETQYF | TGTGCCAGCAGTTTGCGGGGGGGGGAGACCCAGTACTTC
TRBJ2-1 | TRBV10-3 | - | few | CAISTPPGRGWSYNEQFF | TGTGCCATCAGTACCCCTCCGGGAAGAGGTTGGTCCTACAATGAGCAGTTCTTC
TRBJ2-7 | TRBV2 | - | - | CASSGIAGPYEQYF | TGTGCCAGCAGTGGTATCGCGGGCCCCTACGAGCAGTACTTC
TRBJ2-1 | TRBV29-1 | - | - | CSGRRGSNEQFF | TGCAGCGGAAGGCGAGGGTCCAATGAGCAGTTCTTC
TRBJ2-1 | TRBV29-1 | TRBD2 | - | CSVEDWGGQSSEQFF | TGCAGCGTTGAAGATTGGGGAGGGCAGTCGAGTGAGCAGTTCTTC
TRBJ1-1 | TRBV6-5 | - | - | CASRSTVNTEAFF | TGTGCCAGCAGGTCGACAGTTAACACTGAAGCTTTCTTT
TRBJ1-4 | TRBV20-1 | - | - | CSAKLADTKYF | TGCAGTGCAAAATTAGCGGACACCAAGTATTTT
TRBJ1-1 | TRBV5-1 | TRBD1 | once | CASSHGQATEAFF | TGCGCCAGCAGCCACGGACAGGCCACTGAAGCTTTCTTT
TRBJ1-6 | TRBV7-2 | - | - | CASSLLGQGDSPLHF | TGTGCCAGCAGCTTATTGGGCCAAGGGGATTCACCCCTCCACTTT
TRBJ2-2 | TRBV19 | TRBD1 | - | CASSIRTGGGTGELFF | TGTGCCAGTAGTATAAGGACAGGGGGCGGCACCGGGGAGCTGTTTTTT